This passage covers 21 T cell receptor beta chains from one sample sequenced in a study of T cells in tuberculosis. Repertoires were generated with immunoSEQ multiplex PCR, while TCRdb's copy carries only in-frame clones and drops some. The sample carries about 33,000 clones, 85% to 95% recorded once. Sequenced material: PBMCs. The receptors shown here come from a donor aged 5 to 30 with latent tuberculosis or without tuberculosis infection. Some clones in this sample may be carry-over from other donors' samples.

This chain links TRBV19 with TRBJ2-7; maybe TRBD1 (6 bases). V dropped 6 bases and J dropped 0 bases, with 12 bases sitting between them. Germline lookup yields CDR1 LNHDA and CDR2 SQIVND (reference sequence). This CDR3 contains 14 residues. In nucleotides, the CDR3 is TGTGCCAGTAGCCAAAGGGACATCTCCTACGAGCAGTACTTC. Protein product: CASSQRDISYEQYF.

The count of this clone is one. This chain uses TRBV29-1 with TRBJ2-7, with D possibly being TRBD1 (5 bases). The CDR3 length is 12 residues. Germline V CDR1 and CDR2: SQVTM, ANQGSEA. Trimming pared 4 bases from V and 3 bases from J, leaving 10 bases between. The CDR3 sequence is CSVVEDNYEQYF. The CDR3 DNA is TGCAGCGTTGTTGAGGACAACTACGAGCAGTACTTC.

The genes are TRBV20-1 and TRBJ2-7, with D tentatively TRBD1 (5 bases). CDR3 size: 11 residues. Germline assignment: CDR1 DFQATT and CDR2 SNEGSKA (reference sequence). The CDR3 loop is CSVTQGNEQYF. The CDR3 DNA reads TGCAGCGTTACCCAGGGCAACGAGCAGTACTTC.

The chain combines TRBV6-4 with TRBJ1-2; D gene uncertain. Germline CDR1 MRHNA, CDR2 SNTAGT. The CDR3 is 12 amino acids. V was pared by 6 bases and J by 8 bases, with 13 bases between. The CDR3 coding sequence is TGTGCCAGCAGGGGGAGTGGAGGAGGCTACACCTTC. It codes for CASRGSGGGYTF.

The CDR3 region is CASSLVPGGAYEQYF. The CDR3 DNA reads as TGTGCCAGCAGCTTAGTTCCGGGAGGTGCCTACGAGCAGTACTTC. The chain has TRBV11-2 and TRBJ2-7; 7 bases align to TRBD2. The CDR3 totals 15 residues. The germline gives CDR1 SGHAT, CDR2 FQNNGV. With V trimmed by 1 base and J by 2 bases, 5 bases remained unmatched.

The chain combines TRBV16 with TRBJ2-7; TRBD2 might be the D (6 bases). Germline CDR1 reads KGHSY; CDR2 reads FQNENV. This CDR3 comprises 16 residues. V was cut by 2 bases and J by 2 bases, with 16 bases left in between. The CDR3 spells CASSQLGGDFAYEQYF. The CDR3 DNA follows: TGTGCCAGCAGCCAACTTGGAGGGGACTTTGCCTACGAGCAGTACTTC.

This sequence joins TRBV4-1 and TRBJ1-1; tentative D call: TRBD1 (6 bases). Between the trimmed V and J ends, which lost 4 bases and 2 bases, there was a span of 11 bases. Per the germline V gene, CDR1 is MGHRA and CDR2 is YSYEKL. The CDR3 extends over 14 amino acids. CDR3 in amino acids: CASSRVQGNTEAFF. The CDR3, as DNA: TGCGCCAGCAGCCGAGTACAGGGAAACACTGAAGCTTTCTTT.

This clone showed up just once. The CDR3 loop is CASSGGTGANQPQHF. The CDR3 nucleotides are TGTGCCAGCAGTGGTGGGACAGGGGCGAATCAGCCCCAGCATTTT. The rearrangement joins TRBV6-1 to TRBJ1-5, with 10 bases lining up with TRBD1. In germline, CDR1 is MNHNS, CDR2 SASEGT. This CDR3 spans 15 amino acids. The junction had 4 bases not matched to a gene; V was cut back by 4 bases and J by 4 bases.

The V and J genes are TRBV5-5 and TRBJ1-5; 9 bases align to TRBD1. The CDR3 extends over 15 amino acids. V was clipped by 4 bases and J by 5 bases; unmatched bases: 7. From germline, CDR1 is SGHKS and CDR2 YYEKEE (reference sequence). The DNA of the CDR3 is TGTGCCAGCAGCGCCGGGACAGGGTGGGATCAGCCCCAGCATTTT. Protein sequence: CASSAGTGWDQPQHF. Full variable domain (remainder filled in from reference TRBV5-5 and TRBJ1-5): DAGVTQSPTHLIKTRGQQVTLRCSPISGHKSVSWYQQVLGQGPQFIFQYYEKEERGRGNFPDRFSARQFPNYSSELNVNALLLGDSALYLCASSAGTGWDQPQHFGDGTRLSIL.

In its sample, this clone was seen once. The chain couples TRBV28 to TRBJ1-3; no clear D. V shed 5 bases and J shed 0 bases, with 8 bases lying between them. Germline V lookup: CDR1 MDHEN, CDR2 SYDVKM. The CDR3 has 14 amino acids. This chain's CDR3 is CASSPQVSGNTIYF. CDR3 in DNA: TGTGCCAGCAGTCCCCAGGTCTCTGGAAACACCATATATTTT.

This clone was detected once. The chain carries TRBV7-2 and TRBJ1-1; 7 positions match TRBD1. The trim removed 3 bases at V and 3 bases at J, leaving 7 bases unmatched. The CDR3 consists of 15 residues. Germline V gene data show CDR1 as SGHTA and CDR2 as FQGNSA. As DNA, the CDR3 is TGTGCCAGCAGCTTGCCCCCGACAGGGTACACTGAAGCTTTCTTT. Amino acid sequence: CASSLPPTGYTEAFF.

V is TRBV4-1 and J is TRBJ2-2, with D possibly being TRBD1 (5 bases). This CDR3 contains 15 residues. The germline V and J ends were trimmed by 3 bases and 5 bases, with 13 bases remaining between them. CDR1 is MGHRA and CDR2 is YSYEKL in the germline V gene. The CDR3 coding sequence is TGCGCCAGCAGCCAGCAGGGTAGGAAGACCGGGGAGCTGTTTTTT. This translates into CASSQQGRKTGELFF.

This clone was seen a single time. V usage is TRBV5-1 and J usage is TRBJ1-1; D is unresolved. This CDR3 spans 13 amino acids. The germline CDR1 and CDR2 sequences are SGHRS and YFSETQ. Trimming took off 4 bases at V and 0 bases at J, with 7 bases between the two ends. This chain's CDR3 is CASSAVMNTEAFF. Written as DNA, the CDR3 is TGCGCCAGCAGCGCGGTAATGAACACTGAAGCTTTCTTT.

V gene TRBV28 combines with J gene TRBJ2-2, with D possibly matching TRBD2 (6 bases). In germline, CDR1 is MDHEN, CDR2 SYDVKM. The CDR3 loop spans 21 amino acids. The V and J ends lost 8 bases and 0 bases respectively, with 31 bases between them. The CDR3 protein is CASSLWGRWIAEMTNTGELFF. DNA for the CDR3: TGTGCCAGCTCCCTTTGGGGCCGGTGGATAGCGGAGATGACGAACACCGGGGAGCTGTTTTTT. The full variable domain, rest sourced from reference TRBV28 and TRBJ2-2, is DVKVTQSSRYLVKRTGEKVFLECVQDMDHENMFWYRQDPGLGLRLIYFSYDVKMKEKGDIPEGYSVSREKKERFSLILESASTNQTSMYLCASSLWGRWIAEMTNTGELFFGEGSRLTVL.

The genes are TRBV6-1 and TRBJ1-1, with D unclear. Germline V gene data show CDR1 as MNHNS and CDR2 as SASEGT. The CDR3 is 13 amino acids. The germline V and J ends were trimmed by 4 bases and 4 bases, with 10 bases remaining between them. This CDR3 reads CASSVGESTEAFF. In DNA form, the CDR3 reads TGTGCCAGCAGTGTCGGGGAGAGCACTGAAGCTTTCTTT.

V is TRBV6-6 and J is TRBJ1-5; D unresolved. This CDR3 has 12 residues. Trimming took 11 bases from V and 2 from J, leaving 10 bases between them. Germline lookup yields CDR1 MNHNY and CDR2 SVGAGI (reference sequence). Here the CDR3 reads CAGGRGNQPQHF. The CDR3 DNA is TGTGCCGGAGGTAGGGGCAATCAGCCCCAGCATTTT.

This chain uses TRBV4-1 with TRBJ1-6; D is perhaps TRBD1 (6 bases). The CDR3 contains 15 residues. V shed 0 bases and J shed 8 bases, with 11 bases lying between them. Germline V gene data show CDR1 as MGHRA and CDR2 as YSYEKL. CDR3 sequence reads: CASSQDTAGDSPLHF. The DNA of the CDR3 is TGCGCCAGCAGCCAAGACACGGCAGGGGATTCACCCCTCCACTTT.

This chain uses TRBV30 with TRBJ1-3, with unresolved D. Germline CDR1 and CDR2: GTSNPN and SVGIG (reference sequence). This CDR3 spans 13 amino acids. V was pared by 0 bases and J by 4 bases, with 7 bases between. The CDR3 region has the DNA TGTGCCTGGAGTGTACTGTTGGGAAACACCATATATTTT. It encodes CAWSVLLGNTIYF.

This rearrangement joins TRBV6-1 to TRBJ1-2; unclear D gene. V was shortened by 2 bases and J by 1 base, with 8 bases between the two germline ends. Germline values: CDR1 MNHNS, CDR2 SASEGT. CDR3 length equals 14 residues. The CDR3 region is CASSETSDNYGYTF. The CDR3 DNA follows: TGTGCCAGCAGTGAAACTTCTGATAACTATGGCTACACCTTC.

The chain has TRBV7-8 and TRBJ1-3; D gene unclear. Germline V gene lookup returns CDR1 SGHVS and CDR2 FQNEAQ. The V gene lost 2 bases and the J gene lost 4 bases, with 15 bases spanning the gap. The CDR3 has 16 residues. The CDR3, as DNA: TGTGCCAGCAGCTTATATGGGCAGTCCTTAGGAAACACCATATATTTT. It codes for CASSLYGQSLGNTIYF.

CDR3 in amino acids: CASTPGSLAGGYYEQYF. The CDR3 region has the DNA TGTGCCAGCACCCCCGGTTCACTAGCGGGAGGTTACTACGAGCAGTACTTC. The chain uses TRBV28 and TRBJ2-7; the match to TRBD2 covers 12 bases. The V and J ends lost 7 bases and 3 bases, in that order; junction bases with no gene match: 13. This CDR3 has 17 residues. Germline CDR1 is MDHEN and CDR2 is SYDVKM.